The clone carrying this T cell receptor beta chain was seen many times. Its specificity is not known. This specimen belongs to a study of T cells in Graves' hyperthyroidism and ophthalmopathy. Stability of Graves' hyperthyroidism was defined as absent ophthalmopathy progression within 18 months. On the basis of clinical symptoms, serum thyroxine and TRAb, thyroid ultrasound and orbital computed tomography, diagnoses were made. PBMCs were sourced from approximately 9.3 ml fresh peripheral blood. Amplification targeted TCR beta CDR3 regions from RNA transcripts. The HTBI primer set was used in a first-round RT-PCR of the TCR CDR3. TCRdb called the multiplex PCR reads again in MiXCR, with one record for every CDR3 protein. The sample carries about 290,000 distinct CDR3 sequences, about 13% recorded once. The germline V gene encodes CDR1 LGHDT and CDR2 YNNKEL (reference sequence). The CDR3 runs to 14 residues. V dropped 0 bases and J dropped 4 bases, with 9 bases sitting between them.

Broader study findings: Clonotypes that were expanded in thyroid above 0.001 mostly appeared in blood too.

The chain couples TRBV3-1 to TRBJ1-2; D gene ambiguous. The sequence derives from a woman aged 40 to 50 with Graves' hyperthyroidism. The sample taken for sequencing was blood. In DNA, the CDR3 is TGTGCCAGCAGCCAAGACCTTAGGTTCTATGGCTACACCTTC. This sequence encodes CASSQDLRFYGYTF.